One sample yielded the 27 T cell receptor beta chains listed below, sequenced in a study of T cell repertoires in cytomegalovirus infection. TCRdb re-called the reads through MiXCR, storing one row per CDR3 protein. The sample contains under 300,000 distinct CDR3 sequences, over 9% of which appear only once. Sequencing used PBMCs. These receptors originate from a human donor in good health (CMV status not recorded). Some clones in this sample may be carry-over from other donors' samples.

This clonotype was observed at least ten times. This chain connects TRBV7-2 to TRBJ1-1; 8 bases fit TRBD1. The CDR3 runs to 14 residues. V gave up 5 bases and J gave up 1 base; unmatched junction bases: 3. CDR1 and CDR2 from the germline V gene are SGHTA and FQGNSA. The DNA of the CDR3 is TGTGCCAGCAGCGTTACAGGGGGGAACACTGAAGCTTTCTTT. The encoded protein is CASSVTGGNTEAFF. Supplemented by reference TRBV7-2 and TRBJ1-1, the full variable domain reads GAGVSQSPSNKVTEKGKDVELRCDPISGHTALYWYRQSLGQGLEFLIYFQGNSAPDKSGLPSDRFSAERTGGSVSTLTIQRTQQEDSAVYLCASSVTGGNTEAFFGQGTRLTVV.

This clonotype was observed at least ten times. The V call is TRBV7-8, the J call TRBJ2-5, with 10 bases aligning to TRBD2. The J segment lost 1 base and the V segment lost 5 bases, leaving 16 bases of the junction unmatched. CDR3 length: 19 amino acids. Germline CDR1 is SGHVS and CDR2 is FQNEAQ. The CDR3 is CASSPPRRLRTSGQETQYF. The CDR3, as DNA: TGTGCCAGCAGCCCCCCTCGCCGACTAAGGACTAGCGGCCAAGAGACCCAGTACTTC.

This clonotype came up many times. The CDR3 coding sequence is TGTGCCAGCAGCCTCCGGACAGGGCAAAGTACTGAAGCTTTCTTT. Encoded protein: CASSLRTGQSTEAFF. The genes are TRBV7-8 and TRBJ1-1, with 8 nucleotides matching TRBD1. V lost 5 bases to trimming and J lost 5 bases; unmatched junction nucleotides: 10. Looked up from germline, CDR1 is SGHVS and CDR2 is FQNEAQ. CDR3 size: 15 residues.

The rearrangement joins TRBV3-1 to TRBJ2-5; TRBD1 matches 8 bases. The length of the CDR3 is 14 residues. With 2 bases clipped from V and 3 bases from J, the junction kept 2 bases outside the gene matches. Germline-derived CDR1 and CDR2 are LGHDT and YNNKEL (reference sequence). In DNA, the CDR3 is TGTGCCAGCAGCCAATTGGACAGGGAAGAGACCCAGTACTTC. Protein: CASSQLDREETQYF.

This clonotype showed up many times. V usage is TRBV7-8 and J usage is TRBJ1-1, with D perhaps TRBD1 (6 bases). CDR1 SGHVS and CDR2 FQNEAQ come from the germline V gene. This CDR3 has 14 residues. V lost 5 bases, J lost 2 bases, and 12 bases lay in between. The CDR3 sequence is CASSLGQFNTEAFF. In DNA form, the CDR3 reads TGTGCCAGCAGCCTAGGACAGTTTAACACTGAAGCTTTCTTT.

This clonotype was found many times. This rearrangement joins TRBV4-3 to TRBJ2-1; 8 bases agree with TRBD2. The CDR3 contains 14 residues. Germline values: CDR1 LGHNA, CDR2 YSLEER. The V segment lost 3 bases and the J segment 2 bases; nucleotides outside the gene matches: 0. The CDR3 region has the DNA TGCGCCAGCAGCCAGGGACTAGCCTACAATGAGCAGTTCTTC. This sequence encodes CASSQGLAYNEQFF.

This clonotype was recorded a few times. This chain links TRBV29-1 with TRBJ1-4; D is ambiguous. This CDR3 has 11 amino acids. Per the germline V gene, CDR1 is SQVTM and CDR2 is ANQGSEA. Deletions cut 4 bases from V and 7 bases from J, with 7 bases between. The CDR3 sequence: CSVGTGEKLFF. CDR3 nucleotide sequence: TGCAGCGTTGGGACCGGTGAAAAACTGTTTTTT.

This clonotype was counted at least ten times. This chain uses TRBV19 with TRBJ2-5, with 11 bases matching TRBD2. J lost 9 bases, V lost 7 bases, and 13 bases had no gene match. The CDR3 length is 15 residues. Germline loops: CDR1 LNHDA, CDR2 SQIVND (reference sequence). Written as DNA, the CDR3 is TGTGCCAGTACCTTGACTAGCGGGGCCGGAAGGGCCCAGTACTTC. Translating it yields CASTLTSGAGRAQYF.

This clonotype was observed at least ten times. This sequence joins TRBV7-2 and TRBJ2-5; tentative D call: TRBD2 (6 bases). V dropped 5 bases and J dropped 7 bases, with 17 bases sitting between them. Germline assignment: CDR1 SGHTA and CDR2 FQGNSA. The CDR3 runs 14 residues. CDR3 DNA: TGTGCCAGCAGCCCGATAGCGGACTCGGGGACCCAGTACTTC. Translation gives CASSPIADSGTQYF.

Ten or more counts support this clonotype. The chain has TRBV29-1 and TRBJ2-2; tentative D call: TRBD2 (6 bases). Germline values: CDR1 SQVTM, CDR2 ANQGSEA. This CDR3 comprises 14 residues. V was clipped by 5 bases and J by 1 base, with 11 bases between them. CDR3 DNA sequence: TGCAGCGTTAGCGCGGGGCTGAACACCGGGGAGCTGTTTTTT. Its protein product is CSVSAGLNTGELFF.

This clonotype occurred many times. The chain carries TRBV7-2 and TRBJ2-3; D may be TRBD1 (6 bases). Trimming removed 4 bases at V and 3 bases at J, with 11 bases between. The germline gives CDR1 SGHTA, CDR2 FQGNSA. This CDR3 comprises 14 residues. The CDR3 DNA is TGTGCCAGCAGCTCCCAGGGGTGGACAGATACGCAGTATTTT. Its translation: CASSSQGWTDTQYF.

The chain combines TRBV5-5 with TRBJ2-3; 10 bases match TRBD2. The CDR3 spans 15 residues. V dropped 4 bases and J dropped 2; count of bases not matched to a gene: 4. CDR1 is SGHKS, CDR2 YYEKEE, per germline (reference sequence). The CDR3 here is CASSLSGGATDTQYF. The CDR3 DNA follows: TGTGCCAGCAGCCTCAGCGGGGGGGCCACAGATACGCAGTATTTT. The variable domain in full, completed from reference TRBV5-5 and TRBJ2-3, reads DAGVTQSPTHLIKTRGQQVTLRCSPISGHKSVSWYQQVLGQGPQFIFQYYEKEERGRGNFPDRFSARQFPNYSSELNVNALLLGDSALYLCASSLSGGATDTQYFGPGTRLTVL.

This clonotype has a count of ten or more. J is TRBJ2-4 and V is TRBV7-2; the D gene is possibly TRBD2 (7 bases). V shed 4 bases and J shed 7 bases, with 14 bases lying between them. Looked up from germline, CDR1 is SGHTA and CDR2 is FQGNSA. This CDR3 comprises 14 residues. This chain's CDR3 is CASSSRTRGNIQYF. The CDR3 DNA reads TGTGCCAGCAGCTCCCGGACTAGGGGGAACATTCAGTACTTC.

This clonotype was counted at least ten times. The V gene is TRBV6-2 or TRBV6-3, the J gene TRBJ2-4; TRBD2 matches 8 bases. The germline gives CDR1 MNHEY, CDR2 SVGEGT. CDR3 size: 14 residues. V gave up 0 bases and J gave up 12 bases; unmatched junction bases: 7. The CDR3 DNA follows: TGTGCCAGCAGTTACTCCCGGACTAGCCCCGCTCAGTACTTC. It translates to CASSYSRTSPAQYF.

This clonotype was detected ten times or more. V and J are TRBV7-2 and TRBJ1-1; TRBD1 is a possible D gene (5 bases). Germline V gene lookup returns CDR1 SGHTA and CDR2 FQGNSA. CDR3 size: 14 residues. V lost 5 bases and J lost 1, with 11 bases in between. The CDR3 loop reads CASSARVGNTEAFF. The CDR3 DNA follows: TGTGCCAGCAGCGCCAGGGTCGGGAACACTGAAGCTTTCTTT.

The V call is TRBV5-1, the J call TRBJ2-7; TRBD2 is a possible D gene (5 bases). The CDR3 length is 13 residues. CDR1 is SGHRS and CDR2 is YFSETQ in the germline V gene. V shed 0 bases and J shed 6 bases, with 10 bases lying between them. CDR3 sequence reads: CASSLALGSEQYF. In DNA form, the CDR3 reads TGCGCCAGCAGCTTGGCTTTGGGGAGCGAGCAGTACTTC.

There are a few counts of this clonotype. V usage is TRBV29-1 and J usage is TRBJ1-6, with D possibly being TRBD1 (5 bases). The V gene's germline CDR1 is SQVTM and CDR2 ANQGSEA. V lost 4 bases and J lost 10, with 17 bases in between. This CDR3 comprises 14 residues. The CDR3 coding sequence is TGCAGCGTTGTGGTTCAGGGTCTGGGATCACCCCTCCACTTT. This encodes CSVVVQGLGSPLHF. The full variable domain, its missing parts supplied by reference TRBV29-1 and TRBJ1-6, is SAVISQKPSRDICQRGTSLTIQCQVDSQVTMMFWYRQQPGQSLTLIATANQGSEATYESGFVIDKFPISRPNLTFSTLTVSNMSPEDSSIYLCSVVVQGLGSPLHFGNGTRLTVT.

There are many counts of this clonotype. V is TRBV19 and J is TRBJ1-2; 8 nucleotides match TRBD1. V was clipped by 5 bases and J by 5 bases; unmatched bases: 10. The germline CDR1 and CDR2 sequences are LNHDA and SQIVND (reference sequence). The CDR3 contains 15 residues. CDR3: CASSLSGTGLYGYTF. CDR3 DNA: TGTGCCAGTAGTCTCTCCGGGACAGGACTTTATGGCTACACCTTC.

This clonotype was detected only a few times. The chain carries TRBV19 and TRBJ2-7, with D unclear. The V end was cut by 2 bases, the J end by 5 bases, with 4 bases between. Germline CDR1 is LNHDA and CDR2 is SQIVND (reference sequence). CDR3 length: 11 amino acids. CDR3: CASSIKNEQYF. In DNA form, the CDR3 reads TGTGCCAGTAGTATAAAGAACGAGCAGTACTTC. Using reference TRBV19 and TRBJ2-7 for the parts outside the CDR3, the full variable domain is DGGITQSPKYLFRKEGQNVTLSCEQNLNHDAMYWYRQDPGQGLRLIYYSQIVNDFQKGDIAEGYSVSREKKESFPLTVTSAQKNPTAFYLCASSIKNEQYFGPGTRLTVT.

In this sample, this clonotype turned up many times. The chain carries TRBV7-2 and TRBJ1-4, with D perhaps TRBD1 (5 bases). The V end lost 6 bases, the J end lost 3 bases, and 11 bases lay between the germline ends. Germline V gene sequence: CDR1 SGHTA, CDR2 FQGNSA. The CDR3 contains 14 residues. In DNA, the CDR3 is TGTGCCAGCAGTTTCCGGGACCCTAATGAAAAACTGTTTTTT. Amino acids: CASSFRDPNEKLFF.

This sequence joins TRBV10-3 and TRBJ2-5, with 14 bases matching TRBD2. The J segment lost 4 bases and the V segment lost 4 bases, leaving 8 bases of the junction unmatched. Germline lookup yields CDR1 ENHRY and CDR2 SYGVKD. The CDR3 runs 17 residues. The CDR3 nucleotides read TGTGCCATCAGTGGGGGACTAGCGGGAGCCCTCGGAGAGACCCAGTACTTC. Translated: CAISGGLAGALGETQYF.

This clonotype occurred many times. V and J are TRBV28 and TRBJ1-1, with 7 bases aligning to TRBD1. Germline V lookup: CDR1 MDHEN, CDR2 SYDVKM. The V gene end was trimmed by 8 bases and the J gene end by 0 bases; junction bases not matched to a gene: 3. The CDR3 is 13 amino acids. This CDR3 reads CASYRGMNTEAFF. The CDR3 DNA sequence: TGTGCCAGCTACAGGGGCATGAACACTGAAGCTTTCTTT.

This clonotype was detected many times. This sequence joins TRBV28 and TRBJ2-2; perhaps TRBD1 as D (7 bases). Trimming cost V 4 bases and J 1 base, with 16 bases left between them. The CDR3 contains 17 residues. CDR1 is MDHEN and CDR2 is SYDVKM in the germline V gene. The CDR3 DNA is TGTGCCAGCAGTTCAACCAACAGGGGAGGGAACACCGGGGAGCTGTTTTTT. It translates to CASSSTNRGGNTGELFF.

This clonotype has just a few counts. The chain joins TRBV7-9 to TRBJ1-5; D not certain. The V gene's germline CDR1 is SEHNR and CDR2 FQNEAQ (reference sequence). CDR3 length equals 14 residues. Trimming cost V 1 base and J 4 bases, with 8 bases left between them. The CDR3 DNA reads as TGTGCCAGCAGCTTAGGAGACCAAAATCAGCCCCAGCATTTT. It yields the protein CASSLGDQNQPQHF.

The chain is built from TRBV19 and TRBJ1-5; D might be TRBD1 (6 bases). The germline V and J ends were trimmed by 5 bases and 4 bases, with 15 bases remaining between them. The length of the CDR3 is 15 residues. Germline values: CDR1 LNHDA, CDR2 SQIVND (reference sequence). CDR3 sequence: CASSSRTDRNQPQHF. The CDR3 DNA reads as TGTGCCAGTAGTTCGCGGACGGACAGAAATCAGCCCCAGCATTTT.

The V and J genes are TRBV7-2 and TRBJ2-3, with TRBD1 matching over 7 bases. The J call is in doubt because the DNA end fits TRBJ1-5 better. The CDR3 consists of 15 residues. The germline V gene has CDR1 SGHTA and CDR2 FQGNSA. The CDR3 region has the DNA TGTGCCAGCAGCCTAAGGGCAGGGGGACCAGATACGCAGCATTTT. Residues: CASSLRAGGPDTQHF.

This clonotype showed up many times. The rearrangement uses TRBV7-2 and TRBJ1-2, with a weak D call TRBD1 (6 bases). V lost 2 bases, J lost 5 bases, and 12 bases lay in between. The CDR3 loop spans 14 amino acids. Germline values: CDR1 SGHTA, CDR2 FQGNSA. CDR3 loop: CASSLPGQPYGYTF. CDR3 in DNA: TGTGCCAGCAGCTTACCGGGACAACCATATGGCTACACCTTC.